This T cell receptor beta chain was identified during a study of T cell responses to AZD1222 COVID-19 vaccine. TCRdb's copy holds only in-frame clones and misses some; the assay was immunoSEQ multiplex PCR. The sample comprises some 150,000 clones, 93% of which are singletons, and 0.91% rests with the top ten. The CDR3 spans 15 residues. CDR1 and CDR2 from the germline V gene are SGHRS and YFSETQ. Deletions cut 5 bases from V and 1 base from J, with 13 bases between. The specimen was peripheral blood, collected on day 0 of MenACWY control vaccination. This sequence was found in an adult in good health. This chain uses TRBV5-1 with TRBJ1-5, with D hard to call. CDR3 sequence reads: CASRLSVSSNQPQHF. The CDR3 DNA sequence: TGCGCCAGCAGATTATCAGTATCAAGCAATCAGCCCCAGCATTTT.